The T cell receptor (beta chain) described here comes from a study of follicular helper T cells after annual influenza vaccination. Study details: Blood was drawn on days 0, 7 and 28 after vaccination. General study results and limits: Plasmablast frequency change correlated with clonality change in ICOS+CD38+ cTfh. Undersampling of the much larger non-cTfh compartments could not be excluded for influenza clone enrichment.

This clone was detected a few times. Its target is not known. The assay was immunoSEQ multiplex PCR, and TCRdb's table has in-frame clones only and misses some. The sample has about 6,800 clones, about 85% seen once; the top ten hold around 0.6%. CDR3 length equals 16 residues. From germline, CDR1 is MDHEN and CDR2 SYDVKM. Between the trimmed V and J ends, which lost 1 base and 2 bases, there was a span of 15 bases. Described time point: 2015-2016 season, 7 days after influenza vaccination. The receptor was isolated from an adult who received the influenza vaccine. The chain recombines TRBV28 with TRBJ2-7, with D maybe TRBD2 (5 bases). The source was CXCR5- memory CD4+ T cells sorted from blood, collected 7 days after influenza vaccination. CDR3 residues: CASSLSRVRETYEQYF. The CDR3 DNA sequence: TGTGCCAGCAGTTTATCTCGGGTCCGGGAAACCTACGAGCAGTACTTC.